The 5 T cell receptor beta chains presented below share a single source sample, sequenced in a study of blood T cell repertoires in COVID-19. The protocol was immunoSEQ multiplex PCR, while the TCRdb copy is restricted to in-frame clones and leaves out a portion. The repertoire holds roughly 70,000 clones, with approximately 89% as singletons. The specimen was peripheral blood. These receptor sequences come from a man of 80 years or more with acute or convalescent COVID-19.

The chain links TRBV7-9 to TRBJ2-5, with D maybe TRBD1 (6 bases). This CDR3 is built from 14 residues. Trimming took 5 bases from V and 5 from J, leaving 15 bases between them. Germline V lookup: CDR1 SEHNR, CDR2 FQNEAQ (reference sequence). CDR3 in amino acids: CASSRQDPPETQYF. The CDR3 nucleotides read TGTGCCAGCAGCCGACAGGACCCTCCGGAGACCCAGTACTTC.

The chain joins TRBV27 to TRBJ1-1; a weak D match, TRBD1 (6 bases). Trimming stripped 3 bases from V and 5 bases from J, with 13 bases between. CDR3 size: 14 residues. The germline V gene encodes CDR1 MNHEY and CDR2 SMNVEV (reference sequence). The CDR3 region is CASSFQGRGTEAFF. DNA for the CDR3: TGTGCCAGCAGTTTTCAGGGTAGGGGGACTGAAGCTTTCTTT.

The chain's CDR3 is CASRSGQGGVSPLHF. CDR3 nucleotide sequence: TGCGCCAGCAGATCGGGACAGGGGGGAGTTTCACCCCTCCACTTT. V gene TRBV5-1 combines with J gene TRBJ1-6, with 11 bases matching TRBD1. This CDR3 comprises 15 residues. The germline V gene has CDR1 SGHRS and CDR2 YFSETQ. The V and J ends lost 5 bases and 9 bases, in that order; junction bases with no gene match: 7. The variable domain in full, with the rest retrieved from reference TRBV5-1 and TRBJ1-6, is KAGVTQTPRYLIKTRGQQVTLSCSPISGHRSVSWYQQTPGQGLQFLFEYFSETQRNKGNFPGRFSGRQFSNSRSEMNVSTLELGDSALYLCASRSGQGGVSPLHFGNGTRLTVT.

The chain combines TRBV7-6 with TRBJ2-2, with D possibly TRBD1 on 5 matching bases. Trimming stripped 0 bases from V and 5 bases from J, with 7 bases between. This CDR3 has 14 amino acids. Germline V gene sequence: CDR1 SGHVS, CDR2 FNYEAQ. The CDR3 nucleotides are TGTGCCAGCAGCTTAGCGGGGCGGACCGGGGAGCTGTTTTTT. The encoded protein is CASSLAGRTGELFF.

The rearrangement links TRBV25-1 to TRBJ2-1, with TRBD2 as a possible D gene (6 bases). CDR1 MGHDK and CDR2 SYGVNS come from the germline V gene. This CDR3 is built from 13 residues. V lost 4 bases and J lost 6, with 10 bases in between. The CDR3 sequence: CASSVSGSNEQFF. CDR3 bases: TGTGCCAGCAGTGTTAGCGGTAGCAATGAGCAGTTCTTC.